This T cell receptor beta chain derives from a study of shared clonotypes between healthy human individuals. The CDR3 consists of 14 residues. The V gene lost 2 bases and the J gene lost 7 bases, with 16 bases spanning the gap. Germline values: CDR1 SGHNT, CDR2 YYREEE (reference sequence). Only in-frame clones appear in the TCRdb table, and some are missing; sequencing was by immunoSEQ multiplex PCR. The data hold about 2.3 million clones, with 85% to 95% observed a single time. The chain uses TRBV5-4 and TRBJ2-7; TRBD1 might be the D (5 bases). This TCR derives from a man younger than 35 in good health. Some clones in this sample may be carry-over from other donors' samples. The sample comprised naive CD4+ T cells from PBMCs. Stated subset: CD45RA+ positively selected. The CDR3 sequence: CASSLYTGLSEQYF. The CDR3 nucleotides are TGTGCCAGCAGCTTATATACAGGTTTAAGTGAGCAGTACTTC. Looking up the rest from reference TRBV5-4 and TRBJ2-7 gives the full variable domain: ETGVTQSPTHLIKTRGQQVTLRCSSQSGHNTVSWYQQALGQGPQFIFQYYREEENGRGNFPPRFSGLQFPNYSSELNVNALELDDSALYLCASSLYTGLSEQYFGPGTRLTVT.